The rows below give T cell receptor beta chains drawn from one sample of a study of T-cell reconstitution after alpha-beta-depleted transplantation in children. TCRdb passed the PCR reads through MiXCR, listing each CDR3 protein once. The sample shows about 98,000 distinct CDR3 sequences, 20% to 30% of them seen only once. Sample: PBMCs, taken before TCRalphabeta/CD19-depleted stem cell transplant. These receptor sequences come from a boy between 2 and 15 years old with acute lymphoblastic leukemia, due to receive a stem cell transplant. CDR3s include the opening cysteine and the closing phenylalanine or tryptophan. Fields, in order: CDR3 protein, CDR3 DNA, D gene, J gene, V gene, clone size. D genes are given only for firm matches. Expanded clones get a size class; other rows say once, few or many, or leave the size out.

CDR3 protein: CASSLDPRDTEAFF
CDR3 DNA: TGTGCCAGCAGCTTGGACCCCCGGGACACTGAAGCTTTCTTT
D gene: -
J gene: TRBJ1-1
V gene: TRBV5-4
clone size: many

CDR3 protein: CASSQGLAYNEQFF
CDR3 DNA: TGTGCCAGCAGTCAGGGACTAGCTTACAATGAGCAGTTCTTC
D gene: TRBD2
J gene: TRBJ2-1
V gene: TRBV27
clone size: many

CDR3 protein: CASSQGGFTGETQYF
CDR3 DNA: TGTGCCAGCAGCCAAGGGGGATTTACGGGAGAGACCCAGTACTTC
D gene: -
J gene: TRBJ2-5
V gene: TRBV3-1
clone size: -

CDR3 protein: CASSPGREANNEQFF
CDR3 DNA: TGTGCCAGCAGTCCAGGGCGGGAGGCCAACAATGAGCAGTTCTTC
D gene: TRBD2
J gene: TRBJ2-1
V gene: TRBV6-1
clone size: -

CDR3 protein: CASSYSSGPFMDTQYF
CDR3 DNA: TGTGCCAGCAGTTACTCCTCCGGGCCCTTCATGGATACGCAGTATTTT
D gene: -
J gene: TRBJ2-3
V gene: TRBV6-5
clone size: -

CDR3 protein: CASSREQDNEQFF
CDR3 DNA: TGTGCCAGCTCACGAGAACAGGACAATGAGCAGTTCTTC
D gene: -
J gene: TRBJ2-1
V gene: TRBV18
clone size: -

CDR3 protein: CASSGPGDTDTRYF
CDR3 DNA: TGTGCCAGCAGTGGCCCGGGAGACACAGATACGCGGTATTTT
D gene: -
J gene: TRBJ2-3
V gene: TRBV6-4
clone size: -

CDR3 protein: CASSLTFLSYEQYF
CDR3 DNA: TGTGCCAGCAGTTTGACGTTCCTCTCCTACGAGCAGTACTTC
D gene: -
J gene: TRBJ2-7
V gene: TRBV27
clone size: -

CDR3 protein: CASSAQASGHNEQFF
CDR3 DNA: TGTGCCAGCAGCGCCCAGGCTAGCGGCCACAATGAGCAGTTCTTC
D gene: TRBD2
J gene: TRBJ2-1
V gene: TRBV7-2
clone size: -

CDR3 protein: CASSYVAGDTDTQYF
CDR3 DNA: TGTGCCAGCAGCTACGTGGCGGGGGACACAGATACGCAGTATTTT
D gene: TRBD2
J gene: TRBJ2-3
V gene: TRBV7-3
clone size: -

CDR3 protein: CASSHLQIQETQYF
CDR3 DNA: TGTGCCAGCAGCCACCTACAGATCCAAGAGACCCAGTACTTC
D gene: -
J gene: TRBJ2-5
V gene: TRBV14
clone size: few

CDR3 protein: CASSQEGSETQYF
CDR3 DNA: TGCGCCAGCAGCCAAGAAGGCTCGGAGACCCAGTACTTC
D gene: -
J gene: TRBJ2-5
V gene: TRBV4-1
clone size: -

CDR3 protein: CATASSMNTEAFF
CDR3 DNA: TGTGCCACGGCGTCGTCCATGAACACTGAAGCTTTCTTT
D gene: -
J gene: TRBJ1-1
V gene: TRBV12-3/TRBV12-4
clone size: many

CDR3 protein: CASSQGGGLPSYEQYF
CDR3 DNA: TGCGCCAGCAGCCAAGGGGGCGGCCTTCCCTCCTACGAGCAGTACTTC
D gene: -
J gene: TRBJ2-7
V gene: TRBV4-3
clone size: -

CDR3 protein: CASSFGQDHQPQHF
CDR3 DNA: TGTGCCAGCAGTTTCGGACAGGACCATCAGCCCCAGCATTTT
D gene: TRBD1
J gene: TRBJ1-5
V gene: TRBV12-3/TRBV12-4
clone size: many

CDR3 protein: CASSQSGNQPQHF
CDR3 DNA: TGTGCCAGCAGTCAGTCAGGGAATCAGCCCCAGCATTTT
D gene: -
J gene: TRBJ1-5
V gene: TRBV6-1
clone size: -

CDR3 protein: CSAGGPGGGTDTQYF
CDR3 DNA: TGCAGTGCAGGGGGGCCGGGGGGAGGCACAGATACGCAGTATTTT
D gene: -
J gene: TRBJ2-3
V gene: TRBV20-1
clone size: -

CDR3 protein: CASSQFLAGDNEQFF
CDR3 DNA: TGTGCCAGCAGCCAATTCCTAGCGGGGGACAATGAGCAGTTCTTC
D gene: TRBD2
J gene: TRBJ2-1
V gene: TRBV4-2
clone size: -

CDR3 protein: CAIGPARNEQFF
CDR3 DNA: TGTGCCATTGGTCCGGCTAGGAATGAGCAGTTCTTC
D gene: -
J gene: TRBJ2-1
V gene: TRBV10-3
clone size: many

CDR3 protein: CSVGGQTGELFF
CDR3 DNA: TGCAGCGTTGGGGGGCAGACCGGGGAGCTGTTTTTT
D gene: -
J gene: TRBJ2-2
V gene: TRBV29-1
clone size: many